These T cell receptor beta chains were read from a single sample in a study of blood T cell repertoires in COVID-19. Assay used: immunoSEQ multiplex PCR; TCRdb lists only in-frame clones, some missing. The table lists about 36,000 clones, roughly nine tenths of them singletons. The sample consisted of peripheral blood. Receptors were obtained from a man aged 65 to 79 with acute or convalescent COVID-19. Both conserved end residues are part of each CDR3. D genes are given only for firm matches. Not all rows give a size; the values are once, few, many and, for expanded clones, a class.

NA | TRBJ2-7 | TRBV7-2 | NA | CASSGTFSPAPADEQYF | TGTGCCAGCAGCGGGACTTTTTCTCCCGCCCCCGCCGACGAGCAGTACTTC
NA | TRBJ1-4 | TRBV6-1 | NA | CASSEGSGDEKLFF | TGTGCCAGCAGTGAGGGTAGTGGAGATGAAAAACTGTTTTTT
NA | TRBJ2-5 | TRBV27 | NA | CASSPSRRPPETQYF | TGTGCCAGCAGTCCCTCCCGGAGGCCCCCTGAGACCCAGTACTTC
NA | TRBJ1-6 | TRBV7-3 | TRBD1 | CASSKDRGQSPLHF | TGTGCCAGCAGCAAGGACAGGGGTCAGTCACCCCTCCACTTT
NA | TRBJ2-7 | TRBV5-1 | NA | CASSLKGRPYEQYF | TGCGCCAGCAGCTTAAAAGGGAGACCCTACGAGCAGTACTTC
NA | TRBJ1-4 | TRBV19 | TRBD1 | CASSGKRGQPTNEKLFF | TGTGCCAGTTCGGGCAAGAGGGGGCAGCCCACTAATGAAAAACTGTTTTTT
once | TRBJ2-2 | TRBV6-5 | NA | CASGRWNTGELFF | TGTGCCAGCGGGAGGTGGAACACCGGGGAGCTGTTTTTT
NA | TRBJ1-2 | TRBV14 | TRBD1 | CASSNGQGRSYGYTF | TGTGCCAGCAGCAACGGACAGGGACGCAGCTATGGCTACACCTTC
NA | TRBJ2-3 | TRBV9 | NA | CASSPRGAADTQYF | TGTGCCAGCAGCCCTCGGGGGGCCGCGGATACGCAGTATTTT
NA | TRBJ1-1 | TRBV28 | NA | CASSFVREHTEAFF | TGTGCCAGCAGTTTCGTCCGGGAACACACTGAAGCTTTCTTT
NA | TRBJ2-1 | TRBV9 | TRBD1 | CASSAGQADNEQFF | TGTGCCAGCAGCGCGGGACAGGCTGACAATGAGCAGTTCTTC
once | TRBJ1-6 | TRBV19 | TRBD1 | CASSSSDPGQGNSPLHF | TGTGCCAGTAGTTCCTCGGACCCGGGACAGGGAAATTCACCCCTCCACTTT
NA | TRBJ2-2 | TRBV18 | NA | CASSPRDGTGELFF | TGTGCCAGCTCACCCAGGGATGGAACCGGCGAGCTGTTTTTT
NA | TRBJ2-1 | TRBV11-2 | TRBD1 | CASTSGTGAYNEQFF | TGTGCCAGCACCTCGGGGACAGGGGCCTACAATGAGCAGTTCTTC
NA | TRBJ2-5 | TRBV9 | NA | CASSVGSHEETQYF | TGTGCCAGCAGCGTTGGTAGCCACGAGGAGACCCAGTACTTC
NA | TRBJ2-1 | TRBV9 | NA | CASSPFSRSSYNEQFF | TGTGCCAGCAGCCCTTTTTCCCGCAGCTCCTACAATGAGCAGTTCTTC
NA | TRBJ2-1 | TRBV7-6 | TRBD2 | CASSSFSGRANEQFF | TGTGCCAGCAGCTCTTTTAGCGGGAGGGCGAATGAGCAGTTCTTC
NA | TRBJ2-1 | TRBV27 | NA | CASSLRRAPENEQFF | TGTGCCAGCAGTTTAAGGCGGGCCCCCGAGAATGAGCAGTTCTTC
NA | TRBJ2-1 | TRBV25-1 | NA | CASSEYIRTGTRMNEQFF | TGTGCCAGCAGTGAATATATTCGAACAGGGACGAGAATGAATGAGCAGTTCTTC
NA | TRBJ2-4 | TRBV6-5 | NA | CASSYWGVGDGNIQYF | TGTGCCAGCAGTTACTGGGGAGTGGGAGATGGAAACATTCAGTACTTC
NA | TRBJ1-5 | TRBV7-9 | TRBD1 | CASSFSTGADQPQHF | TGTGCCAGCAGCTTCTCTACAGGGGCAGATCAGCCCCAGCATTTT
NA | TRBJ1-4 | TRBV10-3 | TRBD1 | CAISTDRRNEKLFF | TGTGCCATCAGTACGGACAGGAGAAATGAAAAACTGTTTTTT
NA | TRBJ1-4 | TRBV15 | NA | CATSRAGGTNEKLFF | TGTGCCACCAGCAGAGCGGGGGGAACTAATGAAAAACTGTTTTTT
once | TRBJ1-3 | TRBV20-1 | TRBD1 | CSARRGHTIYF | TGCAGTGCCCGCAGGGGGCACACCATATATTTT
NA | TRBJ1-2 | TRBV29-1 | TRBD1 | CSVRQGASYGYTF | TGCAGCGTCCGACAGGGGGCAAGCTATGGCTACACCTTC
NA | TRBJ2-6 | TRBV3-1/TRBV3-2 | NA | CASSQQDSVGANVLTF | TGTGCCAGCAGCCAACAGGACAGTGTTGGGGCCAACGTCCTGACTTTC
few | TRBJ1-3 | TRBV11-2 | NA | CASSLDRTADTIYF | TGTGCCAGCAGCTTAGATCGGACAGCCGACACCATATATTTT
NA | TRBJ2-1 | TRBV11-2 | NA | CASSRVGEQFF | TGTGCCAGCAGCCGGGTGGGTGAGCAGTTCTTC
NA | TRBJ2-3 | TRBV14 | TRBD2 | CASSQVSGGTQYF | TGTGCCAGCAGCCAAGTGAGCGGGGGTACGCAGTATTTT
once | TRBJ1-2 | TRBV2 | NA | CASSEGQGAGGYGYTF | TGTGCCAGCAGTGAAGGGCAGGGCGCCGGGGGGTATGGCTACACCTTC
NA | TRBJ2-7 | TRBV7-2 | TRBD1 | CASSVRPGQVYEQYF | TGTGCCAGCAGCGTAAGACCGGGACAGGTCTACGAGCAGTACTTC
NA | TRBJ2-5 | TRBV5-1 | TRBD1 | CASSPRGQGQETQYF | TGCGCCAGCAGCCCAAGGGGACAGGGACAAGAGACCCAGTACTTC
once | TRBJ1-2 | TRBV28 | NA | CASRITGLGGYTF | TGTGCCAGCAGGATAACAGGGTTGGGGGGCTACACCTTC
NA | TRBJ2-3 | TRBV5-1 | TRBD1 | CASSLTPGQGKGTDTQYF | TGCGCCAGCAGCTTGACACCGGGACAGGGGAAGGGCACAGATACGCAGTATTTT
NA | TRBJ1-2 | TRBV6-5 | TRBD1 | CASSRTGSNGYTF | TGTGCCAGCAGCCGGACAGGGAGTAATGGCTACACCTTC
NA | TRBJ1-2 | TRBV5-5 | TRBD1 | CANSHEPLTGAGYGYTF | TGTGCCAACAGCCACGAACCCCTCACAGGGGCGGGCTATGGCTACACCTTC
once | TRBJ1-4 | TRBV7-3 | TRBD1 | CASGRTGGNEKLFF | TGTGCATCGGGCAGGACAGGGGGTAATGAAAAACTGTTTTTT
NA | TRBJ2-1 | TRBV5-1 | NA | CASSRQGGDNEQFF | TGCGCCAGCAGCCGACAGGGAGGAGACAATGAGCAGTTCTTC
NA | TRBJ2-3 | TRBV21-1 | NA | CASNTFTSGRDTQYF | TGTGCCAGCAACACGTTCACTAGCGGGAGAGATACGCAGTATTTT
NA | TRBJ2-2 | TRBV7-2 | NA | CASSANRVTGELFF | TGTGCCAGCAGCGCGAACCGGGTCACCGGGGAGCTGTTTTTT
NA | TRBJ2-6 | TRBV19 | TRBD1 | CASKDRAISGANVLTF | TGTGCCAGTAAGGACAGGGCCATCTCTGGGGCCAACGTCCTGACTTTC
NA | TRBJ1-1 | TRBV19 | TRBD1 | CASSTSGDRVSEAFF | TGTGCCAGTAGCACTAGCGGGGACAGGGTCTCTGAAGCTTTCTTT
NA | TRBJ2-1 | TRBV24-1 | TRBD2 | CATSDSTSGNSYNEQFF | TGTGCCACCAGTGATTCAACTAGCGGGAACTCCTACAATGAGCAGTTCTTC
NA | TRBJ2-7 | TRBV6-5 | TRBD1 | CASSPMGQGGEQYF | TGTGCCAGCAGTCCTATGGGACAGGGGGGAGAGCAGTACTTC
NA | TRBJ1-5 | TRBV7-8 | NA | CASSLRTVNPPHQPQHF | TGTGCCAGCAGCTTAAGGACAGTGAACCCCCCCCATCAGCCCCAGCATTTT
NA | TRBJ1-3 | TRBV7-9 | NA | CASSSTRPGPNSGNTIYF | TGTGCCAGCAGCTCAACTAGACCCGGACCAAACTCTGGAAACACCATATATTTT